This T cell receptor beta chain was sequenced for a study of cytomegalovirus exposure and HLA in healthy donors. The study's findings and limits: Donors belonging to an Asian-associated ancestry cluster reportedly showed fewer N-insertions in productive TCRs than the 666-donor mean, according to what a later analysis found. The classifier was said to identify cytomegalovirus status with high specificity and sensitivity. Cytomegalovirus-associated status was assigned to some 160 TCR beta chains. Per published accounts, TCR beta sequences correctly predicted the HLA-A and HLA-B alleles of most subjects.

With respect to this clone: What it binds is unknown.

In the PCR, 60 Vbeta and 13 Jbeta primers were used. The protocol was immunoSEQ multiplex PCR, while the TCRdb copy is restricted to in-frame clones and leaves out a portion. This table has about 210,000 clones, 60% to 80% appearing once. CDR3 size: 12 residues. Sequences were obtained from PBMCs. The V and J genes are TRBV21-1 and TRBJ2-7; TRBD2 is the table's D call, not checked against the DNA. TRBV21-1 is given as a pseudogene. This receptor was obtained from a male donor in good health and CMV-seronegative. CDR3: CARRLSSYEQYF. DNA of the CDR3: TGTGCCAGGCGCCTGAGCTCCTACGAGCAGTACTTC.